This T cell receptor (beta chain) was captured by sequencing in a study of T-cell memory formation after mild COVID-19. Study context: TCR clusters showed largely donor specificity.

cDNA libraries for TCR alpha and TCR beta, carrying sample barcodes and UMIs, came from 5'RACE with constant-segment primers. TCRdb re-analysed the 5' RACE reads in MiXCR, keeping a single row per CDR3 protein. The table has hundreds of thousands of distinct CDR3 sequences, roughly 15% seen once. The CDR3 runs 16 residues. The V gene end was trimmed by 3 bases and the J gene end by 3 bases; junction bases not matched to a gene: 8. CDR1 LGHDT and CDR2 YNNKEL come from the germline V gene (reference sequence). Sequencing was done on a sample of PBMCs or a T cell subset sorted from them (not recorded which). The receptor comes from a man between 18 and 29 years old who had mild COVID-19 (a few samples of this study predate the infection). Cell type and time point are not known. V usage is TRBV3-1 and J usage is TRBJ2-4, with 7 nucleotides matching TRBD2. CDR3: CASSQAGGMVKNIQYF. The CDR3 region has the DNA TGTGCCAGCAGCCAGGCCGGGGGGATGGTCAAAAACATTCAGTACTTC.